This T cell receptor beta chain appears in the sequencing data of a study of T-cell memory formation after mild COVID-19. The study, taken as a whole, reports: Whether second-wave clones peaking at day 37 were SARS-CoV-2 specific went unconfirmed.

The V gene lost 9 bases and the J gene lost 5 bases, with 17 bases spanning the gap. Germline V gene data show CDR1 as SGHRS and CDR2 as YFSETQ. This CDR3 contains 13 residues. Worth noting for this clonotype: What it binds is unknown.

TCRdb re-called the 5' RACE reads with MiXCR, one entry per CDR3 protein. Of 360,000 or so distinct CDR3 sequences listed, over 25% are singletons. This clonotype originated in an adult woman who had mild COVID-19 (a few samples of this study predate the infection). Cell type and time point are not known. The sequencing input was PBMCs or a T cell subset sorted from them (not recorded which). The rearrangement joins TRBV5-1 to TRBJ2-5; tentatively, D is TRBD1 (5 bases). The CDR3 DNA follows: TGCGCCACCGCAGGGTGGGCTGGGGAGACCCAGTACTTC. Amino acid sequence: CATAGWAGETQYF.